Listed below are T cell receptor beta chains from one sample, sequenced in a study of CD8 T cells in ankylosing spondylitis. TCRdb analysed the 5' RACE reads with MiXCR anew, one entry per CDR3 protein. The sample has 270,000 or so distinct CDR3 sequences; 15% to 20% are singletons. Sample: blood, either unsorted or a sorted T cell fraction (not recorded which). The origin of the receptors is a male donor with ankylosing spondylitis or in good health (not recorded which). Each CDR3 is given with its conserved first and last residue. The D gene is left open where the match is weak.

V,D,J,CDR3
TRBV5-1,TRBD1,TRBJ2-1,CASSLARQGEYNEQFF
TRBV4-1,-,TRBJ2-7,CASSHNSSYEQYF
TRBV7-6,-,TRBJ2-3,CASSLKGRTSTDTQYF
TRBV11-2,-,TRBJ1-2,CATQLGTATNYGYTF
TRBV7-6,TRBD2,TRBJ2-7,CASSLGAASGEYEQYF
TRBV27,-,TRBJ2-1,CASSFGGGDEQFF
TRBV6-1,-,TRBJ2-5,CASSPGGQETQYF
TRBV6-5,TRBD1,TRBJ1-1,CASRTGGGEAFF
TRBV10-2,TRBD1,TRBJ2-7,CATRTGAYEQYF
TRBV2,TRBD1,TRBJ2-1,CAGLTGGSNNEQFF
TRBV29-1,TRBD2,TRBJ2-7,CSVTGLAGGGEQYF
TRBV29-1,-,TRBJ2-2,CSVISDPNTGELFF
TRBV5-1,-,TRBJ2-1,CASSFLWESSYNEQFF
TRBV7-9,TRBD2,TRBJ2-3,CASSLSKGLAGADTQYF
TRBV2,-,TRBJ1-5,CASSQEVWEPQHF
TRBV4-3,TRBD2,TRBJ2-7,CASSQDRGVAYEQYF
TRBV27,-,TRBJ2-3,CASSYWIADTQYF
TRBV4-2,-,TRBJ2-7,CASSPSGLANEQYF
TRBV4-3,-,TRBJ2-7,CASSQFSGSSYEQYF
TRBV6-5,TRBD1,TRBJ1-5,CASSYSSGGLQPQHF
TRBV29-1,-,TRBJ2-2,CSVEDRSELSGELFF
TRBV4-3,TRBD2,TRBJ2-2,CASSQLTSGRNTGELFF
TRBV10-2,TRBD2,TRBJ2-1,CASSPSGSGNEQFF
TRBV7-9,TRBD2,TRBJ2-5,CASSDGLAGGAQETQSF
TRBV7-9,-,TRBJ2-7,CASSTGTTLYEQYF
TRBV18,TRBD2,TRBJ2-1,CASLPSGNSYNEQFF